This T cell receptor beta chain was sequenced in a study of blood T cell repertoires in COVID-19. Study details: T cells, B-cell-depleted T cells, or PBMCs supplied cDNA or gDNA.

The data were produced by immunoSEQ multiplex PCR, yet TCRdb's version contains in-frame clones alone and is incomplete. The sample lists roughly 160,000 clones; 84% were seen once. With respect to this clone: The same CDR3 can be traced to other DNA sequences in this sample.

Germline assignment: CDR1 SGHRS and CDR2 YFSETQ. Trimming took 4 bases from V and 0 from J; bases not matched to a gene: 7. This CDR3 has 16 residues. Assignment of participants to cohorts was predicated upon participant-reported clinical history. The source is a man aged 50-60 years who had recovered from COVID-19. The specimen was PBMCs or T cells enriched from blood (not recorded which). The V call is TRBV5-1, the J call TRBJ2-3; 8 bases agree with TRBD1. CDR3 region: CASSLRQGLSTDTQYF. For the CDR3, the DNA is TGCGCCAGCAGCCTACGACAGGGGTTAAGCACAGATACGCAGTATTTT. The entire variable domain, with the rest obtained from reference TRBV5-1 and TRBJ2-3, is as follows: KAGVTQTPRYLIKTRGQQVTLSCSPISGHRSVSWYQQTPGQGLQFLFEYFSETQRNKGNFPGRFSGRQFSNSRSEMNVSTLELGDSALYLCASSLRQGLSTDTQYFGPGTRLTVL.